This TCR beta chain was profiled in a study of T cell responses to AZD1222 COVID-19 vaccine. To note about this clone: The antigen remains unidentified.

TCRdb's copy holds only in-frame clones and misses some; the assay was immunoSEQ multiplex PCR. The data contain 140,000 to 150,000 clones, about nine tenths of them singletons. The V segment lost 0 bases and the J segment 1 base; nucleotides outside the gene matches: 6. Germline V gives CDR1 SGHRS, CDR2 YFSETQ. The length of the CDR3 is 16 residues. Notes on the study in general: Researchers took repertoire samples only after the peak T cell response had come.

The chain carries TRBV5-1 and TRBJ1-2; TRBD1 aligns across 7 bases. The source is an adult who received the AZD1222 COVID-19 vaccine. Sample: peripheral blood, taken 28 days after the second AZD1222 dose. CDR3 DNA: TGCGCCAGCAGCTTGGGGCCAGGGGGTGGTAACTATGGCTACACCTTC. Translation: CASSLGPGGGNYGYTF. Variable domain in full (rest from reference TRBV5-1 and TRBJ1-2): KAGVTQTPRYLIKTRGQQVTLSCSPISGHRSVSWYQQTPGQGLQFLFEYFSETQRNKGNFPGRFSGRQFSNSRSEMNVSTLELGDSALYLCASSLGPGGGNYGYTFGSGTRLTVV.